This T cell receptor beta chain was observed in a study of shared clonotypes between healthy human individuals. As regards this clone: Its antigen is as yet unknown.

The protocol was immunoSEQ multiplex PCR, while the TCRdb copy is restricted to in-frame clones and leaves out a portion. This repertoire shows 1,400,000 or so clones, just under 99% found once; its top ten account for approximately 0.4%. Points from the study as a whole: Clonotype sharing among donors likely depends on sequencing depth. Across subsets, estimated richness was generally greater for naive than for memory populations. Despite large depth, rarefaction showed incomplete sorted-subset sequencing. Approximately 4.6% of naive CD4 clonotypes were common to four donors.

Germline values: CDR1 SGHTA, CDR2 FQGNSA. The ends were cut back, 3 bases at V and 7 bases at J, with 16 bases in the middle. CDR3 size: 14 residues. The sequence was obtained from a man aged 30 to 39 in good health. Sequenced material: naive CD4+ T cells sorted from blood. Described subset: CD45RA+ positively selected. The gene calls are TRBV7-2 and TRBJ2-7; tentative D call: TRBD1 (5 bases). CDR3 nucleotide sequence: TGTGCCAGCAGCTTTGATATAGGGGTGTGGGAGCAGTACTTC. Amino acid sequence: CASSFDIGVWEQYF.